The rows below give T cell receptor beta chains drawn from one sample of a study of shared clonotypes between healthy human individuals. Profiling relied on immunoSEQ multiplex PCR, and the TCRdb table lists in-frame clones only, not all of them. Found here are over 2 million clones, roughly 94% of them singletons; the top ten hold 0.13%. Sequenced: naive CD4+ T cells sorted from blood. These receptors were obtained from a young man in good health. Each CDR3 is given with its conserved first and last residue. D genes are given only for firm matches. Only part of the rows carry a size: once, few, many, or a class if the clone is expanded.

d_call: TRBD2; j_call: TRBJ2-1; clone_size: .; v_call: TRBV6-1; cdr3_aa: CASSDPGRGLAGGYNEQFF; cdr3_nt: TGTGCCAGCAGTGACCCCGGGAGGGGACTAGCGGGGGGCTACAATGAGCAGTTCTTC
d_call: TRBD2; j_call: TRBJ2-1; clone_size: .; v_call: TRBV6-1; cdr3_aa: CASSQGPEVGEGNEQFF; cdr3_nt: TGTGCCAGCAGTCAAGGACCAGAGGTTGGGGAGGGCAATGAGCAGTTCTTC
d_call: TRBD2; j_call: TRBJ2-3; clone_size: .; v_call: TRBV28; cdr3_aa: CASSSPGLSETGTDTQYF; cdr3_nt: TGTGCCAGCAGTTCCCCGGGACTAAGCGAAACTGGCACAGATACGCAGTATTTT
d_call: .; j_call: TRBJ1-5; clone_size: .; v_call: TRBV10-2; cdr3_aa: CASRGGSNQPQHF; cdr3_nt: TGCGCCAGCAGAGGGGGTAGCAATCAGCCCCAGCATTTT
d_call: .; j_call: TRBJ2-2; clone_size: .; v_call: TRBV11-3; cdr3_aa: CASSSSSGTGELFF; cdr3_nt: TGTGCCAGCAGCTCCAGTTCGGGCACCGGGGAGCTGTTTTTT
d_call: .; j_call: TRBJ1-2; clone_size: .; v_call: TRBV6-1; cdr3_aa: CASSEAQGGAEGYTF; cdr3_nt: TGTGCCAGCAGTGAAGCGCAGGGTGGGGCAGAAGGCTACACCTTC
d_call: TRBD1; j_call: TRBJ2-5; clone_size: .; v_call: TRBV5-1; cdr3_aa: CASSPSGQGRETQYF; cdr3_nt: TGCGCCAGCAGCCCCTCGGGACAGGGAAGGGAGACCCAGTACTTC
d_call: .; j_call: TRBJ1-3; clone_size: once; v_call: TRBV2; cdr3_aa: CASTEQGGGNTIYF; cdr3_nt: TGTGCCAGTACCGAACAGGGTGGTGGAAACACCATATATTTT
d_call: TRBD1; j_call: TRBJ2-5; clone_size: .; v_call: TRBV5-6; cdr3_aa: CASSLDTLGQGRIRTQYF; cdr3_nt: TGTGCCAGCAGCTTGGACACCCTAGGACAGGGTAGAATTCGAACCCAGTACTTC
d_call: TRBD2; j_call: TRBJ2-5; clone_size: once; v_call: TRBV5-1; cdr3_aa: CASSLPSGIQETQYF; cdr3_nt: TGCGCCAGCAGCTTGCCTAGCGGGATCCAAGAGACCCAGTACTTC
d_call: TRBD2; j_call: TRBJ2-7; clone_size: .; v_call: TRBV6-5; cdr3_aa: CASSYSRGAYEQYF; cdr3_nt: TGTGCCAGCAGTTACTCGCGGGGGGCCTACGAGCAGTACTTC
d_call: .; j_call: TRBJ1-5; clone_size: .; v_call: TRBV11-2; cdr3_aa: CASSLEAGGSQPQHF; cdr3_nt: TGTGCCAGCAGCTTAGAGGCGGGAGGGAGTCAGCCCCAGCATTTT
d_call: .; j_call: TRBJ1-1; clone_size: .; v_call: TRBV19; cdr3_aa: CASSIAGTEAFF; cdr3_nt: TGTGCCAGTAGTATTGCTGGCACTGAAGCTTTCTTT
d_call: TRBD1; j_call: TRBJ1-1; clone_size: .; v_call: TRBV28; cdr3_aa: CASSLTRDRGYTEAFF; cdr3_nt: TGTGCCAGCAGTTTAACACGGGACAGGGGGTACACTGAAGCTTTCTTT
d_call: TRBD1; j_call: TRBJ1-5; clone_size: .; v_call: TRBV6-6; cdr3_aa: CASSGQGASQPQHF; cdr3_nt: TGTGCCAGCAGCGGACAGGGGGCATCTCAGCCCCAGCATTTT
d_call: .; j_call: TRBJ1-3; clone_size: .; v_call: TRBV6-6; cdr3_aa: CASGPQGLPGNTIYF; cdr3_nt: TGTGCCAGCGGGCCCCAGGGCCTCCCTGGAAACACCATATATTTT
d_call: .; j_call: TRBJ2-3; clone_size: .; v_call: TRBV19; cdr3_aa: CASSMADTQYF; cdr3_nt: TGTGCCAGTAGTATGGCAGATACGCAGTATTTT
d_call: .; j_call: TRBJ2-7; clone_size: .; v_call: TRBV2; cdr3_aa: CASRGSSLGFYEQYF; cdr3_nt: TGTGCCAGCAGAGGGTCCTCCCTTGGGTTCTACGAGCAGTACTTC
d_call: .; j_call: TRBJ2-1; clone_size: .; v_call: TRBV7-9; cdr3_aa: CASSLSWARREQFF; cdr3_nt: TGTGCCAGCAGCTTGAGCTGGGCCCGCCGTGAGCAGTTCTTC
d_call: .; j_call: TRBJ1-1; clone_size: .; v_call: TRBV13; cdr3_aa: CASSRIDSTEAFF; cdr3_nt: TGTGCCAGCAGCCGAATAGACTCCACTGAAGCTTTCTTT
d_call: .; j_call: TRBJ2-6; clone_size: .; v_call: TRBV5-6; cdr3_aa: CASSLGVYSGANVLTF; cdr3_nt: TGTGCCAGCAGCTTGGGAGTTTACTCTGGGGCCAACGTCCTGACTTTC
d_call: TRBD2; j_call: TRBJ2-1; clone_size: .; v_call: TRBV11-2; cdr3_aa: CASSPKRGADNEQFF; cdr3_nt: TGTGCCAGCAGCCCTAAGCGGGGGGCGGACAATGAGCAGTTCTTC
d_call: .; j_call: TRBJ1-1; clone_size: .; v_call: TRBV10-2; cdr3_aa: CASSETRGAGTEAFF; cdr3_nt: TGCGCCAGCAGTGAGACCAGGGGTGCCGGTACTGAAGCTTTCTTT
d_call: .; j_call: TRBJ2-3; clone_size: .; v_call: TRBV6-1; cdr3_aa: CASSSLHLSTDTQYF; cdr3_nt: TGTGCCAGCAGTTCGCTCCACCTTAGCACAGATACGCAGTATTTT